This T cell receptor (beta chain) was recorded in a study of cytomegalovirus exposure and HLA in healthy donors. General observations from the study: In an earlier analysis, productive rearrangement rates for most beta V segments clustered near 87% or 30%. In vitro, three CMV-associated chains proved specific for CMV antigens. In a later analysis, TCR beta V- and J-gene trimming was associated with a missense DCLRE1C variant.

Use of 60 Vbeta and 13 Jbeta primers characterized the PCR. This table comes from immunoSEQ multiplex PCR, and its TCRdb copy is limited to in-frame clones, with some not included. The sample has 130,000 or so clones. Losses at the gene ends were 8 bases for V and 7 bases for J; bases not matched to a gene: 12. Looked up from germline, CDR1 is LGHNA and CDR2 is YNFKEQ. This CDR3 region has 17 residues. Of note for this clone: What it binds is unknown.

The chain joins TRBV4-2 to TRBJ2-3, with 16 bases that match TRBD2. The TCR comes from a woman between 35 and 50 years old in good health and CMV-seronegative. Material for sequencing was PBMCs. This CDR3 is CASGRGTSGGGRNTQYF. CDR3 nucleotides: TGTGCCAGCGGCCGAGGGACTAGCGGGGGGGGCCGAAATACGCAGTATTTT.